These T cell receptor beta chains were read from a single sample in a study of cytomegalovirus exposure and HLA in healthy donors. Produced via immunoSEQ multiplex PCR; TCRdb's table is partial and in-frame only. The repertoire holds some 100,000 clones, more than 70% seen once, with 3.5% to 5% in the top ten. The source material was PBMCs. The receptor source for this set is a young man in good health and CMV-seronegative. The CDR3 runs from the conserved cysteine through the conserved F or W. D genes are given only for firm matches. Expanded clones get a size class; other rows say once, few or many, or leave the size out.

>NA|TRBV10-3|NA|TRBJ1-2
TGTGCCATCAGTGAGTCGACGGGCAGGGTGAGCTATGGCTACACCTTC
CAISESTGRVSYGYTF
>NA|TRBV5-5|NA|TRBJ2-6
TGTGCCAGCAGCTTGGGTCCGCAGGGGTCGGTTTCCTCTGGGGCCAACGTCCTGACTTTC
CASSLGPQGSVSSGANVLTF
>NA|TRBV7-9|NA|TRBJ1-2
TGTGCCAGCAGCCTCGAAGGGGGGGAGGGACCCCACTATGGCTACACCTTC
CASSLEGGEGPHYGYTF
>TRBD1|TRBV19|NA|TRBJ2-2
TGTGCCAGTAGTAAGAATGGACAGGGTGTTCGCACCGGGGAGCTGTTTTTT
CASSKNGQGVRTGELFF
>NA|TRBV28|NA|TRBJ1-2
TGTGCCAGCATCTCTCTTCACCGGGGGAATGGCTACACCTTC
CASISLHRGNGYTF
>TRBD1|TRBV28|NA|TRBJ1-3
TGTGCCAGCAGTTTCGCCCCGGGACAGGGCTCTGGAAACACCATATATTTT
CASSFAPGQGSGNTIYF
>NA|TRBV30|NA|TRBJ2-2
TGTGCCGGAGGGACAGTTAACACCGGGGAGCTGTTTTTT
CAGGTVNTGELFF
>NA|TRBV7-9|few|TRBJ1-1
TGTGCCAGCAGCTTAGGCAGGACTGAAGCTTTCTTT
CASSLGRTEAFF
>NA|TRBV5-1|NA|TRBJ1-2
TGCGCCAGCAGCCAGACTGGGTGGCAGGGTTTGAGTGGCTACACCTTC
CASSQTGWQGLSGYTF
>TRBD2|TRBV20-1|NA|TRBJ2-5
TGCAGTGCTCGACTAGCGGAGACCCAGTACTTC
CSARLAETQYF
>TRBD2|TRBV7-2|NA|TRBJ2-7
TGTGCCAGCAGTTCGACTAGCGGCTCCTACGAGCAGTACTTC
CASSSTSGSYEQYF
>TRBD1|TRBV6-6|NA|TRBJ1-2
TGTGCCAGCAGCCGTCCTGCTGAGGGGGCTGGTGGCTACACCTTC
CASSRPAEGAGGYTF
>TRBD2|TRBV9|NA|TRBJ2-7
TGTGCCAGCAGCGGCACTAGCGGGGGGTTACACGAGCAGTACTTC
CASSGTSGGLHEQYF
>TRBD1|TRBV6-6|NA|TRBJ1-1
TGTGCCAGCAGTACAGGGGGTAGGGCTGAAGCTTTCTTT
CASSTGGRAEAFF
>NA|TRBV30|NA|TRBJ1-3
TGTGCCTCCACTATAGACTCTGGAAACACCATATATTTT
CASTIDSGNTIYF
>NA|TRBV28|NA|TRBJ1-5
TGTGCCAGCAGTAACGGGGGGGCTGGGCAGCCCCAGCATTTT
CASSNGGAGQPQHF
>TRBD1|TRBV6-6|NA|TRBJ2-3
TGTGCCAGCAGTTACAGAGACAGGGAGAGTACAGATACGCAGTATTTT
CASSYRDRESTDTQYF
>TRBD1|TRBV6-5|NA|TRBJ2-5
TGTGCCAGCAGAAAGGGGGCAGGAGAGACCCAGTACTTC
CASRKGAGETQYF
>NA|TRBV29-1|once|TRBJ1-4
TGCAGCGTTGAAGCAGGGTTGGGTGAAAAACTGTTTTTT
CSVEAGLGEKLFF
>NA|TRBV29-1|NA|TRBJ2-5
TGCAGCGTTCCAGGGCCCCAGTTGACGACCCAGTACTTC
CSVPGPQLTTQYF
>TRBD1|TRBV6-5|few|TRBJ2-7
TGTGCCAGCGGACCTGACAGGGGGAGCTCCTACGAGCAGTACTTC
CASGPDRGSSYEQYF
>NA|TRBV10-3|once|TRBJ1-3
TGTGCCATCGGCTCCCGGGACATTGAAAACACCATATATTTT
CAIGSRDIENTIYF
>NA|TRBV7-2|NA|TRBJ2-1
TGTGCCAGCAGCTTAGTTAGTGACTCCTACAATGAGCAGTTCTTC
CASSLVSDSYNEQFF
>TRBD2|TRBV7-2|NA|TRBJ2-5
TGTGCCAGCAGCTTAGCGACTAGCGGAGAGACCCAGTACTTC
CASSLATSGETQYF
>TRBD1|TRBV11-3|NA|TRBJ1-6
TGTGCCAGCACCCATCAGGGGGGAAGACAGCCATCCTATAATTCACCCCTCCACTTT
CASTHQGGRQPSYNSPLHF
>TRBD1|TRBV7-2|NA|TRBJ2-7
TGTGCCAGCAGCGAACAGGGGGACTCCTACGAGCAGTACTTC
CASSEQGDSYEQYF
>TRBD1|TRBV28|NA|TRBJ1-6
TGTGCCAGCAGGAAACAGGGGATGGCTTTGTTTTCACCCCTCCACTTT
CASRKQGMALFSPLHF
>TRBD1|TRBV28|NA|TRBJ1-1
TGTGCCAGCAGTGTACTAAGGGACAGGAACACTGAAGCTTTCTTT
CASSVLRDRNTEAFF
>TRBD2|TRBV6-1|NA|TRBJ2-1
TGTGCCAGCAGTGGGGGCGGGGGTAGCTATAATGAGCAGTTCTTC
CASSGGGGSYNEQFF
>NA|TRBV5-6|NA|TRBJ2-7
TGTGCCAGCGCCCCGAGTCCCTCCTACGAGCAGTACTTC
CASAPSPSYEQYF
>NA|TRBV7-9|NA|TRBJ2-1
TGTGCCAGCGTCTTCGGCGGCGGGTATGGGTACAATGAGCAGTTCTTC
CASVFGGGYGYNEQFF
>TRBD1|TRBV5-1|NA|TRBJ1-3
TGCGCCAGCAGCAGGACAGGGTACGACGGAAACACCATATATTTT
CASSRTGYDGNTIYF